These 26 T cell receptor beta chains share one sample of origin, sequenced in a study of blood T cell repertoires in COVID-19 (dated by TCRdb to about 2020). Library method: the immunoSEQ multiplex PCR assay. The immuneACCESS repertoire file appears here via TCRdb, limited to in-frame rearrangements. These files lack a portion of the clones; in checked studies, under half of the deficit traces to unresolved V genes, and the cause of the others is not known. The sample profile shows tens of thousands of clones; 70% to 90% of them were found once. The ten largest clones represent more than 6.5% of the sample. The specimen was peripheral blood. These receptors came from a human donor with active COVID-19. The donor label of this sample is uncertain.

This chain connects TRBV11-3 to TRBJ1-4; 8 nucleotides align to TRBD1. V lost 3 bases, J lost 8 bases, and 5 bases stayed unmatched. Germline V gene data show CDR1 as SGHNT and CDR2 as YENEEA. CDR3 length: 14 residues. The CDR3 DNA follows: TGTGCCAGCAGCTTTGACAGGGGACGGGAAAAACTGTTTTTT. It specifies CASSFDRGREKLFF.

This clone is classed as medium-sized. The chain links TRBV9 to TRBJ2-5; 8 bases agree with TRBD1. J was trimmed by 7 bases and V by 5 bases; bases with no gene match: 16. This CDR3 has 16 residues. Looked up from germline, CDR1 is SGDLS and CDR2 is YYNGEE. Here the CDR3 reads CASSSLGQGAGGTQYF. CDR3 bases: TGTGCCAGCAGTTCACTGGGGCAGGGGGCTGGAGGGACCCAGTACTTC.

The V and J genes are TRBV7-9 and TRBJ1-3; D ambiguous. From germline, CDR1 is SEHNR and CDR2 FQNEAQ (reference sequence). The CDR3 runs 13 residues. V lost 3 bases to trimming and J lost 2 bases, with 5 bases between them. The CDR3 sequence is CASSLSAGNTIYF. CDR3 nucleotides: TGTGCCAGCAGCTTGTCGGCTGGAAACACCATATATTTT.

The chain combines TRBV6-6 with TRBJ1-3, with TRBD1 identical over 11 bases. The CDR3 length is 17 residues. Germline values: CDR1 MNHNY, CDR2 SVGAGI (reference sequence). Unmatched junction bases numbered 8, after V lost 5 bases and J lost 2 bases. In DNA, the CDR3 is TGTGCCAGCAGTCCGCTGGGGACAGGGGGTGCTGGAAACACCATATATTTT. The encoded protein is CASSPLGTGGAGNTIYF.

V usage is TRBV27 and J usage is TRBJ1-5, with TRBD1 matching over 12 bases. Germline values: CDR1 MNHEY, CDR2 SMNVEV (reference sequence). The CDR3 is made up of 17 amino acids. The J segment lost 6 bases and the V segment lost 2 bases, leaving 8 bases of the junction unmatched. CDR3 in amino acids: CASSLRWGDRGPQPQHF. The CDR3 coding sequence is TGTGCCAGCAGTTTAAGGTGGGGGGACAGGGGGCCTCAGCCCCAGCATTTT.

This chain connects TRBV29-1 to TRBJ2-7; possible D gene TRBD2, 5 bases. Looked up from germline, CDR1 is SQVTM and CDR2 is ANQGSEA. This CDR3 contains 14 residues. V dropped 5 bases and J dropped 2 bases, with 16 bases sitting between them. CDR3 residues: CSVTDAIGAYEQYF. CDR3 in DNA: TGCAGCGTTACCGACGCTATCGGGGCCTACGAGCAGTACTTC.

The rearrangement uses TRBV28 and TRBJ2-5; TRBD2 aligns across 7 bases. Germline V gene sequence: CDR1 MDHEN, CDR2 SYDVKM. V shed 3 bases, J shed 0 bases, and the junction held 7 bases outside the gene matches. The CDR3 spans 16 residues. CDR3 nucleotide sequence: TGTGCCAGCAGTTTGCGAGCGGGACTGTACCAAGAGACCCAGTACTTC. Its translation: CASSLRAGLYQETQYF.

The chain employs TRBV7-2 and TRBJ1-5; the match to TRBD1 covers 7 bases. V lost 3 bases and J lost 8; bases outside the gene matches: 7. The germline V gene has CDR1 SGHTA and CDR2 FQGNSA. CDR3 length: 14 amino acids. The CDR3 DNA reads TGTGCCAGCAGCTTGGTCTCAGGGGGTGAGCCCCAGCATTTT. It encodes CASSLVSGGEPQHF.

The chain uses TRBV27 and TRBJ2-7; no firm D call. CDR1 and CDR2 (germline): MNHEY, SMNVEV (reference sequence). V lost 4 bases, J lost 3 bases, and 19 bases lay in between. The CDR3 is 16 residues long. CDR3 protein: CASSSMNSGSNYEQYF. The CDR3 bases are TGTGCCAGCAGTTCCATGAATTCAGGTTCCAACTACGAGCAGTACTTC.

The chain uses TRBV27 and TRBJ1-1; 10 positions agree with TRBD1. With 3 bases clipped from V and 4 bases from J, the junction kept 5 bases outside the gene matches. The CDR3 runs to 15 residues. Per the germline V gene, CDR1 is MNHEY and CDR2 is SMNVEV (reference sequence). The CDR3 region is CASSFQGTGATEAFF. The CDR3 bases are TGTGCCAGCAGTTTCCAAGGGACAGGGGCCACTGAAGCTTTCTTT.

This clone came up once. The chain couples TRBV2 to TRBJ1-2, with D possibly matching TRBD1 (5 bases). This CDR3 spans 14 amino acids. The germline V and J ends were trimmed by 4 bases and 8 bases, with 17 bases remaining between them. The germline V gene encodes CDR1 SNHLY and CDR2 FYNNEI. The CDR3 region is CASSVAKGSSGYTF. The DNA of the CDR3 is TGTGCCAGCAGTGTAGCGAAGGGGTCGAGCGGCTACACCTTC.

V gene TRBV6-5 combines with J gene TRBJ2-1, with D uncertain. The V end lost 6 bases, the J end lost 5 bases, and 8 bases lay between the germline ends. Germline V CDR1 and CDR2: MNHEY, SVGAGI. This CDR3 contains 12 residues. As DNA, the CDR3 is TGTGCCAGCAGCCGCACAGACAATGAGCAGTTCTTC. It codes for CASSRTDNEQFF.

This clone was found a few times. The CDR3 end shows no conserved phenylalanine or tryptophan, and so a read error is likely. It is unclear where the CDR3 begins or ends on the DNA, so no DNA is shown, and the CDR3 is as TCRdb lists it. The chain is built from TRBV28 and TRBJ1-6; TRBD1 reflects the table's D call only, with no check against the DNA. The length of the CDR3 is 11 amino acids, counting both ends. The germline V gene has CDR1 MDHEN and CDR2 SYDVKM. Here the CDR3 reads CASRGSNRVEV.

The chain is built from TRBV24-1 and TRBJ1-2; 7 positions agree with TRBD1. Unmatched junction bases numbered 10, after V lost 4 bases and J lost 9 bases. This CDR3 contains 14 residues. Germline V gives CDR1 KGHDR, CDR2 SFDVKD. CDR3 in DNA: TGTGCCACCAGTGACCCTGGACAGGCTTTTAGCTACACCTTC. The encoded protein is CATSDPGQAFSYTF.

V and J are TRBV11-2 and TRBJ2-3; perhaps TRBD2 as D (6 bases). The V end lost 2 bases, the J end lost 2 bases, and 17 bases lay between the germline ends. In germline, CDR1 is SGHAT, CDR2 FQNNGV. The CDR3 loop spans 17 amino acids. The CDR3: CASSLRSGLTLTDTQYF. CDR3 DNA: TGTGCCAGCAGCTTACGTAGCGGCCTTACTCTCACAGATACGCAGTATTTT.

The rearrangement joins TRBV7-9 to TRBJ2-7, with 7 bases matching TRBD1. V shed 5 bases, J shed 5 bases, and the junction held 15 bases outside the gene matches. Germline V lookup: CDR1 SEHNR, CDR2 FQNEAQ (reference sequence). The CDR3 has 16 amino acids. CDR3 protein: CASSPEATGESDEQYF. Here the CDR3 DNA reads TGTGCCAGCAGCCCGGAAGCAACAGGGGAGTCCGACGAGCAGTACTTC.

This clone was recorded once. The same CDR3 can be traced to other DNA sequences in this sample. The chain joins TRBV5-1 to TRBJ1-4; TRBD1 aligns across 11 bases. V dropped 3 bases and J dropped 8; count of bases not matched to a gene: 3. Germline CDR1 SGHRS, CDR2 YFSETQ. The CDR3 is 14 amino acids. The CDR3 loop reads CASSSGTGGEKLFF. DNA for the CDR3: TGCGCCAGCAGCTCCGGGACAGGGGGAGAAAAACTGTTTTTT.

The rearrangement uses TRBV3-1 (or the pseudogene TRBV3-2) and TRBJ2-7; 8 bases match TRBD1. The length of the CDR3 is 17 residues. The V segment lost 7 bases and the J segment 1 base; nucleotides outside the gene matches: 15. Germline V lookup: CDR1 LGHDT, CDR2 YNNKEL (reference sequence). CDR3 loop: CASTLGDRPAESYEQYF. CDR3 DNA: TGTGCCAGCACCCTGGGGGACAGGCCTGCTGAGTCCTACGAGCAGTACTTC.

The chain joins TRBV27 to TRBJ1-5; 7 nucleotides line up with TRBD1. The junction had 5 bases not matched to a gene; V was cut back by 7 bases and J by 2 bases. Germline V lookup: CDR1 MNHEY, CDR2 SMNVEV (reference sequence). CDR3 length equals 14 residues. CDR3 nucleotide sequence: TGTGCCAGCACCTCCGGACAGGGCAATCAGCCCCAGCATTTT. As protein: CASTSGQGNQPQHF.

The J gene is TRBJ2-7, the V gene TRBV9; 10 bases match TRBD2. The length of the CDR3 is 15 residues. Germline V CDR1 and CDR2: SGDLS, YYNGEE. Losses at the gene ends were 4 bases for V and 6 bases for J; bases not matched to a gene: 10. The CDR3 nucleotides read TGTGCCAGCAGCTCGTCCGGGACTAGCGTCGTCGAGCAGTACTTC. Its translation: CASSSSGTSVVEQYF.

The rearrangement links TRBV28 to TRBJ1-5; tentative D call: TRBD1 (5 bases). V was cut by 7 bases and J by 7 bases, with 20 bases left in between. Germline CDR1 and CDR2: MDHEN and SYDVKM. The CDR3 is made up of 15 amino acids. The CDR3 is CASTPYVQGRQPQHF. The CDR3 DNA reads as TGTGCCAGCACCCCCTACGTGCAGGGTAGACAGCCCCAGCATTTT.

This chain joins TRBV27 and TRBJ2-7; maybe TRBD1 (5 bases). Germline V CDR1 and CDR2: MNHEY, SMNVEV (reference sequence). The CDR3 is 19 residues long. With 2 bases removed from V and 5 bases from J, the gap between germline ends came to 28 bases. CDR3 sequence: CASSLEWAGLRASLNEQYF. The CDR3 region has the DNA TGTGCCAGCAGTTTAGAATGGGCAGGGCTCCGGGCAAGTCTGAACGAGCAGTACTTC.

This clone was detected a few times. CDR3 coding DNA: TGTGCCAGTATCCAAATAACTGTTCCCCAAAACATTCAGTACTTC. Amino acids: CASIQITVPQNIQYF. V and J are TRBV19 and TRBJ2-4; no definite D call. V was clipped by 7 bases and J by 5 bases, with 18 bases between them. The germline V gene has CDR1 LNHDA and CDR2 SQIVND (reference sequence). This CDR3 has 15 residues.

This clone has a handful of counts. The genes are TRBV11-2 and TRBJ2-7, with a weak D call TRBD2 (5 bases). CDR3 size: 14 residues. Trimming removed 3 bases from V and 3 bases from J, with 12 bases in between. Germline CDR1 SGHAT, CDR2 FQNNGV. CDR3 residues: CASSFPRGVYEQYF. As DNA, the CDR3 is TGTGCCAGCAGCTTTCCCCGGGGAGTCTACGAGCAGTACTTC.

V and J are TRBV2 and TRBJ2-4, with D tentatively TRBD2 (5 bases). The V gene's germline CDR1 is SNHLY and CDR2 FYNNEI. The CDR3 extends over 14 amino acids. V was pared by 6 bases and J by 5 bases, with 14 bases between. For the CDR3, the DNA is TGTGCCAGCAGCGCCACCATACTAGAAAACATTCAGTACTTC. Translating gives CASSATILENIQYF.

The chain joins TRBV5-1 to TRBJ1-2; TRBD1 might be the D (5 bases). The CDR3 consists of 12 residues. V was clipped by 5 bases and J by 8 bases, with 13 bases between them. CDR1 and CDR2 from the germline V gene are SGHRS and YFSETQ. Here the CDR3 reads CASRQEGYGYTF. CDR3 in DNA: TGCGCCAGCAGACAGGAGGGATACGGCTACACCTTC.